The 32 T cell receptor beta chains given below trace back to one sample, sequenced in a study of blood T cell repertoires in COVID-19. The repertoire was sequenced with immunoSEQ multiplex PCR; TCRdb's copy has only in-frame clones and lacks some. The sample carries 120,000 or so clones, 81% recorded once. Input material: peripheral blood. Receptors were obtained from a man aged 25-45 years with COVID-19, enrolled during active disease.

CDR3 region: CASRPTVSPIQPQHF. The DNA of the CDR3 is TGTGCCAGCAGACCGACAGTTAGCCCAATTCAGCCCCAGCATTTT. The chain has TRBV28 and TRBJ1-5, with D possibly being TRBD1 (5 bases). The CDR3 extends over 15 amino acids. Trimming removed 6 bases from V and 6 bases from J, with 18 bases in between. The germline V gene encodes CDR1 MDHEN and CDR2 SYDVKM.

CDR3 residues: CASSHGQVTGQFF. CDR3 coding DNA: TGTGCCAGCAGTCACGGACAGGTTACCGGGCAGTTCTTC. The V and J genes are TRBV6-2 or TRBV6-3 and TRBJ2-1; 7 positions agree with TRBD1. Germline V CDR1 and CDR2: MNHEY, SVGEGT. Trimming removed 5 bases from V and 12 bases from J; junction bases left unmatched: 10. The CDR3 sequence is 13 residues long.

V gene TRBV19 combines with J gene TRBJ1-1, with D possibly being TRBD1 (6 bases). Germline CDR1 is LNHDA and CDR2 is SQIVND (reference sequence). The CDR3 length is 14 residues. V lost 8 bases and J lost 0, with 13 bases in between. Written as DNA, the CDR3 is TGTGCCAGTGAGGCCGGGACATTGAACACTGAAGCTTTCTTT. It specifies CASEAGTLNTEAFF.

CDR3 sequence (DNA): TGTGCCAGCAGTTGGACGACTAGCGGGTACCAAGAGACCCAGTACTTC. It specifies CASSWTTSGYQETQYF. The chain has TRBV28 and TRBJ2-5, with TRBD2 identical over 10 bases. This CDR3 has 16 residues. From germline, CDR1 is MDHEN and CDR2 SYDVKM. V shed 4 bases and J 0 bases; nucleotides not matched to a gene: 5.

The chain recombines TRBV28 with TRBJ2-5; 7 bases line up with TRBD2. The CDR3 length is 13 residues. Germline lookup yields CDR1 MDHEN and CDR2 SYDVKM. The ends lost 5 bases at V and 5 bases at J; junction bases unmatched: 5. The CDR3 here is CASSRGRSETQYF. The CDR3 region has the DNA TGTGCCAGCAGTCGCGGGAGAAGCGAGACCCAGTACTTC.

V and J are TRBV4-1 and TRBJ1-5, with a weak D call TRBD1 (5 bases). The CDR3 runs 14 residues. The V gene's germline CDR1 is MGHRA and CDR2 YSYEKL. V was trimmed by 1 base and J by 7 bases, leaving 11 bases between them. CDR3 nucleotides: TGCGCCAGCAGCCAAGTCCAGGGCGGACAGCCCCAGCATTTT. Translating it yields CASSQVQGGQPQHF.

The chain is built from TRBV6-1 and TRBJ2-2; D gene unclear. V was trimmed by 1 base and J by 7 bases, leaving 7 bases between them. CDR3 length: 13 residues. From germline, CDR1 is MNHNS and CDR2 SASEGT. The CDR3 coding sequence is TGTGCCAGCAGTGAAGGACGACACGGGGAGCTGTTTTTT. The encoded protein is CASSEGRHGELFF.

The rearrangement uses TRBV7-6 and TRBJ2-3; a weak D match, TRBD2 (7 bases). CDR3 length equals 16 residues. Germline CDR1 reads SGHVS; CDR2 reads FNYEAQ. The germline V and J ends were trimmed by 5 bases and 4 bases, with 19 bases remaining between them. The CDR3 DNA reads as TGTGCCAGCAGCCAGCCTGGCGGGGGCGCATCAGATACGCAGTATTTT. This translates into CASSQPGGGASDTQYF.

This clone was recorded once. This chain connects TRBV15 to TRBJ1-4; D is unclear. Trimming pared 0 bases from V and 10 bases from J, leaving 27 bases between. The CDR3 runs 19 residues. Germline V gives CDR1 LNHNV, CDR2 YYDKDF (reference sequence). This chain's CDR3 is CATSRDPQLNSRLMGKLFF. CDR3 DNA: TGTGCCACCAGCAGAGATCCACAGCTAAACTCCAGGCTAATGGGAAAACTGTTTTTT.

V and J are TRBV28 and TRBJ2-2; D might be TRBD2 (6 bases). Trimming left V 3 bases short and J 3 bases short, with 20 bases between. This CDR3 is 18 amino acids long. CDR1 is MDHEN, CDR2 SYDVKM, per germline. In nucleotides, the CDR3 is TGTGCCAGCAGTTTCCCGACTAGTTGGGTGGTCGACACCGGGGAGCTGTTTTTT. This encodes CASSFPTSWVVDTGELFF.

This clone appeared once. The CDR3 DNA reads as TGTGCCAGCAGCCAAGGGAGGGACAGGGCCTACAATGAGCAGTTCTTC. Translation: CASSQGRDRAYNEQFF. The chain uses TRBV21-1 and TRBJ2-1; the table assigns TRBD1, which was not confirmed against the DNA. TRBV21-1 constitutes a pseudogene. The CDR3 is made up of 16 amino acids.

The genes are TRBV10-3 and TRBJ2-5; tentatively, D is TRBD1 (5 bases). The V end lost 3 bases, the J end lost 1 base, and 12 bases lay between the germline ends. The germline gives CDR1 ENHRY, CDR2 SYGVKD. This CDR3 is built from 15 residues. The DNA for the CDR3 is TGTGCCATCAGTGACCCTTCGGACACCCAAGAGACCCAGTACTTC. Translated, it gives CAISDPSDTQETQYF.

The chain is built from TRBV6-1 and TRBJ2-6; tentatively, D is TRBD1 (6 bases). The V and J ends lost 4 bases and 4 bases respectively, with 14 bases between them. Germline V CDR1 and CDR2: MNHNS, SASEGT. The CDR3 loop spans 16 amino acids. The CDR3 DNA is TGTGCCAGCAGTGTACAGGGTACGAGGGGGGCCAACGTCCTGACTTTC. Amino acid sequence: CASSVQGTRGANVLTF.

This chain links TRBV6-5 with TRBJ2-2; weak D call: TRBD1 (6 bases). The V gene's germline CDR1 is MNHEY and CDR2 SVGAGI. Deletions cut 11 bases from V and 7 bases from J, with 14 bases between. This CDR3 is built from 12 residues. This chain's CDR3 is CAVQGSDGELFF. The DNA of the CDR3 is TGTGCCGTTCAGGGGAGTGACGGGGAGCTGTTTTTT.

This sequence joins TRBV24-1 and TRBJ2-2; the D is unclear. This CDR3 has 15 amino acids. V was shortened by 1 base and J by 4 bases, with 9 bases between the two germline ends. Germline values: CDR1 KGHDR, CDR2 SFDVKD. CDR3 coding DNA: TGTGCCACCAGTGATTTTGGTGGCATCACCGGGGAGCTGTTTTTT. It is translated as CATSDFGGITGELFF.

The chain couples TRBV2 to TRBJ2-5; 15 bases are a match to TRBD2. The CDR3 is 15 residues long. Per germline, CDR1 SNHLY and CDR2 FYNNEI. V shed 6 bases and J 5 bases; nucleotides not matched to a gene: 4. DNA of the CDR3: TGTGCCAGCAGCCCCGGGACTAGCGGGAGGGAGACCCAGTACTTC. This sequence encodes CASSPGTSGRETQYF.

This sequence joins TRBV2 and TRBJ1-5; 7 nucleotides agree with TRBD1. CDR1 SNHLY and CDR2 FYNNEI come from the germline V gene. The CDR3 sequence is 17 residues long. V was clipped by 6 bases and J by 1 base; unmatched bases: 12. The CDR3 protein is CASSAPGTVGSNQPQHF. CDR3 sequence (DNA): TGTGCCAGCAGCGCCCCCGGGACAGTTGGGAGCAATCAGCCCCAGCATTTT. The complete variable domain, with remaining parts taken from reference TRBV2 and TRBJ1-5, reads EPEVTQTPSHQVTQMGQEVILRCVPISNHLYFYWYRQILGQKVEFLVSFYNNEISEKSEIFDDQFSVERPDGSNFTLKIRSTKLEDSAMYFCASSAPGTVGSNQPQHFGDGTRLSIL.

The V and J genes are TRBV10-3 and TRBJ2-7, with a weak D call TRBD1 (6 bases). This CDR3 has 14 amino acids. Germline V gene data show CDR1 as ENHRY and CDR2 as SYGVKD. V lost 3 bases, J lost 7 bases, and 16 bases lay in between. The CDR3 region is CAISDGTTLGEQYF. DNA for the CDR3: TGTGCCATCAGTGACGGGACAACCCTGGGGGAGCAGTACTTC.

This CDR3 reads CASSLGSGRDTEAFF. Written as DNA, the CDR3 is TGTGCCAGCAGCTTGGGTAGCGGGAGGGACACTGAAGCTTTCTTT. The chain recombines TRBV5-4 with TRBJ1-1; no clear D. Germline CDR1 reads SGHNT; CDR2 reads YYREEE (reference sequence). CDR3 length equals 15 residues. The germline V and J ends were trimmed by 0 bases and 3 bases, with 12 bases remaining between them.

The rearrangement joins TRBV30 to TRBJ2-2, with 7 bases matching TRBD1. The junction had 2 bases not matched to a gene; V was cut back by 3 bases and J by 4 bases. The CDR3 is 13 residues long. Germline-derived CDR1 and CDR2 are GTSNPN and SVGIG (reference sequence). In DNA form, the CDR3 reads TGTGCCTGGAGGGGACAGCCCACCGGGGAGCTGTTTTTT. Translation gives CAWRGQPTGELFF.

This chain uses TRBV5-1 with TRBJ1-2; D gene ambiguous. Germline assignment: CDR1 SGHRS and CDR2 YFSETQ. This CDR3 contains 13 residues. Trimming removed 0 bases at V and 4 bases at J, with 7 bases between. CDR3 protein: CASSLDRFYGYTF. The DNA of the CDR3 is TGCGCCAGCAGCTTGGACAGATTCTATGGCTACACCTTC.

The gene calls are TRBV5-1 and TRBJ2-5, with 8 nucleotides matching TRBD1. CDR1 and CDR2 (germline): SGHRS, YFSETQ. The V segment lost 7 bases and the J segment 0 bases; nucleotides outside the gene matches: 5. The CDR3 extends over 14 amino acids. This CDR3 reads CASGQGIYQETQYF. In DNA, the CDR3 is TGCGCCAGCGGACAGGGAATTTACCAAGAGACCCAGTACTTC.

V usage is TRBV27 and J usage is TRBJ2-7, with 11 bases aligning to TRBD2. The germline V gene has CDR1 MNHEY and CDR2 SMNVEV (reference sequence). The J segment lost 6 bases and the V segment lost 5 bases, leaving 12 bases of the junction unmatched. CDR3 length equals 16 residues. CDR3 nucleotide sequence: TGTGCCAGCAGTCCTATATCTAGCGGGGGGTACGGCGAGCAGTACTTC. Translation gives CASSPISSGGYGEQYF.

This clone was counted once. This chain links TRBV28 with TRBJ1-2; weak D call: TRBD1 (5 bases). Germline CDR1 is MDHEN and CDR2 is SYDVKM. V dropped 1 base and J dropped 2 bases, with 17 bases sitting between them. CDR3 size: 17 residues. The CDR3 DNA is TGTGCCAGCAGTTTATCAGGACCCGGACATGCCAACTATGGCTACACCTTC. Amino acid sequence: CASSLSGPGHANYGYTF.

This chain uses TRBV19 with TRBJ2-3, with D possibly being TRBD2 (7 bases). V was cut by 8 bases and J by 4 bases, with 19 bases left in between. The V gene's germline CDR1 is LNHDA and CDR2 SQIVND (reference sequence). CDR3 length: 15 amino acids. CDR3: CASSRRGPGADTQYF. The CDR3 DNA reads TGTGCCAGTTCCAGGCGGGGGCCCGGGGCAGATACGCAGTATTTT.

V usage is TRBV2 and J usage is TRBJ1-5; no reliable D call. This CDR3 is built from 13 residues. The germline V gene encodes CDR1 SNHLY and CDR2 FYNNEI. The V gene lost 4 bases and the J gene lost 1 base, with 5 bases spanning the gap. The CDR3 region has the DNA TGTGCCAGCAGTGCCGGGAGCAATCAGCCCCAGCATTTT. Translating it yields CASSAGSNQPQHF.

This rearrangement joins TRBV6-5 to TRBJ2-3; D unresolved. CDR3 size: 13 residues. V shed 0 bases and J shed 7 bases, with 8 bases lying between them. CDR1 is MNHEY, CDR2 SVGAGI, per germline. CDR3 in amino acids: CASSYSRTHTQYF. The CDR3 bases are TGTGCCAGCAGTTACTCGCGTACTCATACGCAGTATTTT.

This rearrangement joins TRBV29-1 to TRBJ2-5; 7 positions match TRBD1. The CDR3 is 13 amino acids. V trimming: 7 bases; J trimming: 3 bases; junction bases outside the gene matches: 8. The germline CDR1 and CDR2 sequences are SQVTM and ANQGSEA. The CDR3 DNA follows: TGCAGCGAAAGAGGGACAGCCGAAGAGACCCAGTACTTC. The encoded protein is CSERGTAEETQYF.

The chain is built from TRBV7-2 and TRBJ1-1; TRBD1 matches at 9 bases. The CDR3 length is 13 residues. Germline-derived CDR1 and CDR2 are SGHTA and FQGNSA. Trimming took 8 bases from V and 4 from J; bases not matched to a gene: 5. The CDR3 here is CASGPTGGTEAFF. In nucleotides, the CDR3 is TGTGCCAGCGGACCGACAGGGGGCACTGAAGCTTTCTTT. The full variable domain, with the rest looked up from reference TRBV7-2 and TRBJ1-1, is GAGVSQSPSNKVTEKGKDVELRCDPISGHTALYWYRQSLGQGLEFLIYFQGNSAPDKSGLPSDRFSAERTGGSVSTLTIQRTQQEDSAVYLCASGPTGGTEAFFGQGTRLTVV.

The rearrangement links TRBV6-5 to TRBJ1-1; D is uncertain. CDR3 size: 11 residues. V was pared by 6 bases and J by 5 bases, with 7 bases between. Germline V gene sequence: CDR1 MNHEY, CDR2 SVGAGI. The CDR3 loop reads CASSPGTEAFF. The CDR3 DNA reads as TGTGCCAGCAGCCCCGGGACTGAAGCTTTCTTT.

The chain joins TRBV4-1 to TRBJ2-5; 10 bases fit TRBD2. The V and J ends lost 3 bases and 1 base, in that order; junction bases with no gene match: 11. Germline V gene lookup returns CDR1 MGHRA and CDR2 YSYEKL. This CDR3 is built from 18 residues. CDR3 sequence: CASSHGLAGDLPQETQYF. The CDR3 coding sequence is TGCGCCAGCAGCCATGGCCTAGCGGGGGACCTCCCCCAAGAGACCCAGTACTTC.

The rearrangement joins TRBV7-9 to TRBJ2-7, with 11 bases matching TRBD1. The germline V gene has CDR1 SEHNR and CDR2 FQNEAQ (reference sequence). Losses at the gene ends were 3 bases for V and 5 bases for J; bases not matched to a gene: 3. The CDR3 spans 14 residues. The DNA for the CDR3 is TGTGCCAGCAGCTTTGGACAGGGGGCTAACGAGCAGTACTTC. Protein product: CASSFGQGANEQYF.